The clone carrying this T cell receptor beta chain was seen more than once but under ten times. The entry originates in a study of blood T cell repertoires in COVID-19. Study members were between about 18 and 100 years old and lived in about two dozen US regions. Researchers sorted participants into cohorts using their self-reported clinical history. All recovered Cohort 3 donors got two negative PCRs, got clearance, or saw symptom resolution. Authors' data handling: Amplified reference gene primers provided the basis for estimating nucleated cell counts. TCRdb's copy holds only in-frame clones and misses some; the assay was immunoSEQ multiplex PCR. V, J and clone size were drawn from that table, and D and trimming were deduced from the DNA. The data show some 310,000 clones, with roughly 86% seen just once and roughly a tenth held by the top ten. V shed 4 bases, J shed 3 bases, and the junction held 6 bases outside the gene matches. The germline gives CDR1 SNHLY, CDR2 FYNNEI. The CDR3 covers 15 residues.

The sequenced sample was PBMCs or T cells enriched from blood (not recorded which). This sequence joins TRBV2 and TRBJ2-3; 8 bases line up with TRBD2. This clonotype was obtained from a woman in her 30s who had recovered from COVID-19. The DNA for the CDR3 is TGTGCCAGCAGTGTAGGACTAGCTCCAACAGATACGCAGTATTTT. The encoded protein is CASSVGLAPTDTQYF.